These T cell receptor beta chains were read from a single sample in a study of cytomegalovirus exposure and HLA in healthy donors. The table came from immunoSEQ multiplex PCR; TCRdb's copy has only in-frame clones and leaves some out. The sample consists of about 150,000 clones, 60% to 80% of them appearing once. Material: PBMCs. The receptors originated from a male donor in good health and CMV-seronegative. Both conserved end residues are trimmed from each CDR3.

CDR3 protein,J gene,V gene,CDR3 length
AGSPGQAYEQY,TRBJ2-7,TRBV6-6,11
ASTTYPLAF,TRBJ1-1,TRBV2,9
ASSPRDRVYGYT,TRBJ1-2,TRBV18,12
ASSYRRERYEQY,TRBJ2-7,TRBV6-5,12
ASRGVGNTEAF,TRBJ1-1,TRBV11-3,11
ATSRVGLAGDTDTQY,TRBJ2-3,TRBV15,15
ASNRGTEAF,TRBJ1-1,TRBV2,9
ASSWTGGDSGANVLT,TRBJ2-6,TRBV27,15
ASSLGQYTDTQY,TRBJ2-3,TRBV5-1,12
ASSLSTVSGNTIY,TRBJ1-3,TRBV5-1,13
ASSLSIFGMSGPYEQY,TRBJ2-7,TRBV27,16
ASGPPTGSYEQY,TRBJ2-7,TRBV12-5,12
ASSLAGARTDTQY,TRBJ2-3,TRBV7-8,13
ASSQGDRVNQPQH,TRBJ1-5,TRBV4-2,13
ASRSPGQGIRNEQF,TRBJ2-1,TRBV7-9,14
ATSREGGVPRETQY,TRBJ2-5,TRBV15,14
ASQDRTRYGYT,TRBJ1-2,TRBV5-4,11
ASSVGHFDNEQF,TRBJ2-1,TRBV9,12
ASSLVLAGGPLSEQF,TRBJ2-1,TRBV7-8,15
ASSVDSLANYGYT,TRBJ1-2,TRBV7-6,13
ASSLRASVTDTQY,TRBJ2-3,TRBV5-1,13
ASSRTSGRRGETQY,TRBJ2-5,TRBV28,14
ASSGSRNTEAF,TRBJ1-1,TRBV27,11
ASRLNSYEQY,.,TRBV6-5,10
ASSPFSGRPYNEQF,TRBJ2-1,TRBV7-2,14
ASSLAGQLNGEQF,TRBJ2-1,TRBV7-3,13
ASTRLSSYNEQF,TRBJ2-1,TRBV2,12
ASSPMGQGMRNEQF,TRBJ2-1,TRBV18,14
ASSLEQAGEQY,.,TRBV7-6,11
ASSQDLSFSGNTIY,TRBJ1-3,TRBV4-3,14
ASSHQRSAGGLFKANYGYT,TRBJ1-2,TRBV4-1,19
ASSEGRAGAGWAF,TRBJ1-1,TRBV6-1,13
ASSVDLGNTIY,TRBJ1-3,TRBV9,11
ASSFRQGNEKLF,TRBJ1-4,TRBV5-6,12
ASSPSQGSYGYT,TRBJ1-2,TRBV6-6,12
ASSRRTSYYNEQF,TRBJ2-1,TRBV5-6,13
SSSLGAGFQPQH,TRBJ1-5,TRBV7-9,12
ASSEAQGTVYGYT,TRBJ1-2,TRBV6-1,13
ASSLGEDYEQY,TRBJ2-7,TRBV27,11
ASSRQGGSSSPLH,TRBJ1-6,TRBV6-5,13
ASSLGQGSYEQY,.,TRBV5-4,12
ASRPTGGTNYGYT,TRBJ1-2,TRBV6-5,13
ASRPGLRQGATYTKAF,TRBJ1-1,TRBV5-1,16
ASSFGLAGGTGELF,TRBJ2-2,TRBV5-4,14
ASRTGFGNTIY,TRBJ1-3,TRBV6-1,11
ASSSGGQGDRSAQPQH,TRBJ1-5,TRBV5-6,16
ASSLGLHRGTDTQY,TRBJ2-3,TRBV5-4,14
SVEDRRGWGGANGLT,TRBJ2-6,TRBV29-1,15
ASSRGASTDTQY,TRBJ2-3,TRBV25-1,12
ASSVGGQILMNTEAF,TRBJ1-1,TRBV9,15
ASSLMTGAPGYT,TRBJ1-2,TRBV7-9,12
ASRELAGGLETQY,TRBJ2-5,TRBV2,13
ASSLARVNTEAF,TRBJ1-1,TRBV5-4,12
ASETSGIPLEQF,TRBJ2-1,TRBV6-1,12
AMDRGPEQY,TRBJ2-7,TRBV2,9
ASSPNSQGDGYT,TRBJ1-2,TRBV16,12
ACPTGQGYEQY,TRBJ2-7,TRBV30,11
ASSPGQMNTEAF,TRBJ1-1,TRBV4-2,12
ASSEIDSVLSYEQY,TRBJ2-7,TRBV6-1,14